The source of this T cell receptor beta chain is a study of blood T cell repertoires in COVID-19. The CDR3 length is 16 residues. Losses at the gene ends were 0 bases for V and 9 bases for J; bases not matched to a gene: 12. Germline CDR1 and CDR2: LGHNA and YNFKEQ. TCRdb's copy holds only in-frame clones and misses some; the assay was immunoSEQ multiplex PCR. The sample carries 150,000 to 200,000 clones, roughly nine tenths recorded once. Sequenced material: peripheral blood. V and J are TRBV4-2 and TRBJ2-7; 9 positions agree with TRBD2. The sequence came from a man between 40 and 49 years old with acute or convalescent COVID-19. The CDR3 sequence: CASSQDSGGSPTPQYF. In DNA, the CDR3 is TGTGCCAGCAGCCAAGATAGCGGGGGTTCCCCGACCCCGCAGTACTTC.